Each of the 10 T cell receptor beta chains below was sequenced from the same sample in a study of T cells in Graves' hyperthyroidism and ophthalmopathy. The TCR beta CDR3 regions underwent amplification using RNA transcripts as the source. First-round RT-PCR of the TCR CDR3 relied on the HTBI primer set. Each CDR3 protein gets one entry after TCRdb re-called the multiplex PCR reads with MiXCR. Of about 520,000 distinct CDR3 sequences in the sample, less than 25% were seen once. The sample consisted of blood. The receptors here all came from a young man with Graves' hyperthyroidism.

This clonotype has ten or more counts. This chain joins TRBV18 and TRBJ1-1, with 8 bases lining up with TRBD1. Per germline, CDR1 KGHSH and CDR2 LQKENI. J lost 3 bases, V lost 4 bases, and 10 bases had no gene match. The length of the CDR3 is 16 residues. CDR3 loop: CASSRDRGPWDTEAFF. Here the CDR3 DNA reads TGTGCCAGCTCACGAGACAGGGGCCCGTGGGACACTGAAGCTTTCTTT.

This clonotype has only a few counts. The V call is TRBV30, the J call TRBJ2-7; D uncertain. The CDR3 spans 13 residues. Trimming took off 0 bases at V and 6 bases at J, with 12 bases between the two ends. In germline, CDR1 is GTSNPN, CDR2 SVGIG (reference sequence). CDR3 nucleotide sequence: TGTGCCTGGAGTGTACTCCAGACGGGCGAGCAGTACTTC. It encodes CAWSVLQTGEQYF.

This clonotype has a count of ten or more. The chain carries TRBV12-3 or TRBV12-4 and TRBJ1-1; the D gene is possibly TRBD1 (5 bases). With 5 bases removed from V and 0 bases from J, the gap between germline ends came to 13 bases. CDR3 length: 15 amino acids. The CDR3 sequence is CASSPDRRVNTEAFF. In nucleotides, the CDR3 is TGTGCCAGCAGTCCCGACCGCAGGGTGAACACTGAAGCTTTCTTT.

This clonotype was detected many times. V is TRBV19 and J is TRBJ2-7; 9 positions agree with TRBD1. The CDR3 is 14 amino acids. Trimming removed 5 bases from V and 6 bases from J; junction bases left unmatched: 8. Germline CDR1 and CDR2: LNHDA and SQIVND (reference sequence). CDR3 sequence: CASSPGTGFREQYF. DNA for the CDR3: TGTGCCAGTAGTCCCGGGACAGGGTTCCGCGAGCAGTACTTC.

The count of this clonotype is one. The chain carries TRBV9 and TRBJ1-2; no clear D. Trimming removed 4 bases from V and 6 bases from J, with 19 bases in between. The CDR3 sequence is 15 residues long. CDR1 is SGDLS, CDR2 YYNGEE, per germline. CDR3 protein: CASSPRVAGSHGYTF. DNA for the CDR3: TGTGCCAGCAGCCCGCGGGTGGCGGGGAGTCATGGCTACACCTTC.

This clonotype was seen many times. The chain recombines TRBV2 with TRBJ2-7; D remains unclear. This CDR3 comprises 12 residues. Germline V gives CDR1 SNHLY, CDR2 FYNNEI. V was shortened by 6 bases and J by 9 bases, with 15 bases between the two germline ends. The CDR3 sequence is CASRPGSSWQYF. CDR3 nucleotides: TGTGCCAGCAGGCCCGGGTCCTCTTGGCAGTACTTC. The whole variable domain, filled in from reference TRBV2 and TRBJ2-7, reads EPEVTQTPSHQVTQMGQEVILRCVPISNHLYFYWYRQILGQKVEFLVSFYNNEISEKSEIFDDQFSVERPDGSNFTLKIRSTKLEDSAMYFCASRPGSSWQYFGPGTRLTVT.

This clonotype was seen just once. The chain has TRBV12-3 or TRBV12-4 and TRBJ1-6, with D possibly matching TRBD1 (5 bases). This CDR3 comprises 14 residues. Trimming removed 5 bases at V and 10 bases at J, with 15 bases between. The CDR3 sequence: CASSGTALRSPLHF. The CDR3, as DNA: TGTGCCAGCAGTGGGACTGCCTTGAGGTCACCCCTCCACTTT.

There are many counts of this clonotype. The chain uses TRBV18 and TRBJ2-7; D could derive from TRBD1 or TRBD2 (5 bases each). V was clipped by 4 bases and J by 7 bases, with 14 bases between them. CDR1 KGHSH and CDR2 LQKENI come from the germline V gene. This CDR3 region has 13 residues. The CDR3 sequence: CASSRAEGREQYF. For the CDR3, the DNA is TGTGCCAGCTCACGCGCCGAGGGGCGGGAGCAGTACTTC.

With respect to this clonotype: A junction end diverges from the germline sequence, so it may reflect a read error. The chain carries TRBV14 and TRBJ1-1, with D tentatively TRBD1 (6 bases). CDR3 size: 15 residues. Germline assignment: CDR1 SGHDN and CDR2 FVKESK. This chain's CDR3 is CASSLGGGPNTEACF. The CDR3 DNA reads as TGTGCCAGCAGCCTAGGGGGGGGTCCGAACACTGAAGCTTGCTTT.

This clonotype is a singleton in its sample. The chain carries TRBV29-1 and TRBJ2-7, with a tentative D call TRBD2 (5 bases). Per the germline V gene, CDR1 is SQVTM and CDR2 is ANQGSEA. V dropped 6 bases and J dropped 2 bases, with 11 bases sitting between them. This CDR3 has 12 residues. Here the CDR3 reads CSVNAGAYEQYF. For the CDR3, the DNA is TGCAGCGTGAACGCCGGGGCCTACGAGCAGTACTTC.